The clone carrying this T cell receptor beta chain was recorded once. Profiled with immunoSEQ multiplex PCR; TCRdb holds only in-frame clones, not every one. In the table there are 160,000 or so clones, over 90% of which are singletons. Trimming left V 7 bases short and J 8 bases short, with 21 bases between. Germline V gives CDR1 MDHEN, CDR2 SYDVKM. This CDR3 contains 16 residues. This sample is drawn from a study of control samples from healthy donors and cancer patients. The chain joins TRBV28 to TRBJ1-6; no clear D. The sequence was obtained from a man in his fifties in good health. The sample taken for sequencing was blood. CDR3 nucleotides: TGTGCCAGCACCAGAGGCACGAACTTAGGGCATTCACCCCTCCACTTT. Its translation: CASTRGTNLGHSPLHF.